This passage covers 32 T cell receptor beta chains from one sample sequenced in a study of T cell responses to AZD1222 COVID-19 vaccine. Libraries were prepared by immunoSEQ multiplex PCR; TCRdb keeps only in-frame clonotypes and omits some of them. The data hold 95,000 to 150,000 clones, with about 92% observed a single time. The source was peripheral blood, collected 28 days after the second AZD1222 dose. Source of these receptors: an adult who received the AZD1222 COVID-19 vaccine.

The J gene is TRBJ1-2, the V gene TRBV4-1; no clear D. Trimming took 6 bases from V and 3 from J, leaving 14 bases between them. Germline loops: CDR1 MGHRA, CDR2 YSYEKL. This CDR3 contains 14 residues. CDR3: CASRRGYEDYGYTF. The CDR3 coding sequence is TGCGCCAGCAGACGGGGTTACGAGGACTATGGCTACACCTTC.

The gene calls are TRBV5-1 and TRBJ1-2, with a possible D match to TRBD1 (6 bases). V was shortened by 3 bases and J by 4 bases, with 10 bases between the two germline ends. Germline V gene lookup returns CDR1 SGHRS and CDR2 YFSETQ. The CDR3 contains 13 residues. The CDR3 DNA is TGCGCCAGCAGCTCGGACAGAAGCTATGGCTACACCTTC. Its translation is CASSSDRSYGYTF.

The V and J genes are TRBV11-2 and TRBJ2-3; TRBD2 matches 10 bases. V trimming: 6 bases; J trimming: 1 base; junction bases outside the gene matches: 10. This CDR3 spans 17 amino acids. Germline lookup yields CDR1 SGHAT and CDR2 FQNNGV. The CDR3 nucleotides are TGTGCCAGCAGTCGAATAGCGGGGGGCGGACGCACAGATACGCAGTATTTT. This translates into CASSRIAGGGRTDTQYF.

This clone was counted once. This sequence joins TRBV19 and TRBJ1-3, with D maybe TRBD1 (6 bases). Trimming took off 4 bases at V and 4 bases at J, with 14 bases between the two ends. Germline-derived CDR1 and CDR2 are LNHDA and SQIVND (reference sequence). The CDR3 runs 15 residues. The CDR3 sequence: CASSTAGTYGNTIYF. The CDR3 DNA reads TGTGCCAGTAGTACAGCCGGGACATACGGAAACACCATATATTTT. Full variable domain (outside the CDR3, taken from reference TRBV19 and TRBJ1-3): DGGITQSPKYLFRKEGQNVTLSCEQNLNHDAMYWYRQDPGQGLRLIYYSQIVNDFQKGDIAEGYSVSREKKESFPLTVTSAQKNPTAFYLCASSTAGTYGNTIYFGEGSWLTVV.

The chain is built from TRBV4-1 and TRBJ2-2, with 8 bases fitting TRBD1. This CDR3 is 17 amino acids long. V lost 3 bases, J lost 0 bases, and 6 bases stayed unmatched. Per germline, CDR1 MGHRA and CDR2 YSYEKL. The CDR3 region has the DNA TGCGCCAGCAGCCAGGCCTGGACAGGGACGAACACCGGGGAGCTGTTTTTT. Translation gives CASSQAWTGTNTGELFF.

The rearrangement uses TRBV10-3 and TRBJ1-5, with D possibly TRBD1 on 5 matching bases. From germline, CDR1 is ENHRY and CDR2 SYGVKD. This CDR3 has 16 residues. Trimming removed 0 bases from V and 3 bases from J, with 12 bases in between. The CDR3 bases are TGTGCCATCAGTGAGTCCGGGGCAGGGCACAATCAGCCCCAGCATTTT. Protein sequence: CAISESGAGHNQPQHF.

J is TRBJ2-7 and V is TRBV27; D is unresolved. The V and J ends lost 5 bases and 3 bases respectively, with 17 bases between them. The CDR3 length is 15 residues. Germline CDR1 and CDR2: MNHEY and SMNVEV (reference sequence). Here the CDR3 reads CASSPTRVLIYEQYF. The CDR3 DNA is TGTGCCAGCAGTCCGACCCGGGTGCTGATCTACGAGCAGTACTTC.

V is TRBV29-1 and J is TRBJ2-1; TRBD1 matches at 9 bases. Germline-derived CDR1 and CDR2 are SQVTM and ANQGSEA. After removal of 0 bases from V and 4 bases from J, the junction contained 4 bases not matched to a gene. CDR3 length: 15 amino acids. The CDR3: CSVEDSDRGYNEQFF. The CDR3 region has the DNA TGCAGCGTTGAAGATAGTGACAGGGGGTACAATGAGCAGTTCTTC.

The gene calls are TRBV28 and TRBJ1-2, with a weak D call TRBD1 (6 bases). The CDR3 runs to 13 residues. Germline V gene sequence: CDR1 MDHEN, CDR2 SYDVKM. The ends were cut back, 6 bases at V and 3 bases at J, with 11 bases in the middle. The CDR3 loop reads CASRLTGYYGYTF. Written as DNA, the CDR3 is TGTGCCAGCAGACTAACAGGGTACTATGGCTACACCTTC.

The CDR3 loop is CASSLEGPSSPLHF. CDR3 DNA sequence: TGTGCCAGCAGCTTGGAGGGACCGAGTTCACCCCTCCACTTT. V is TRBV5-4 and J is TRBJ1-6; D is possibly TRBD1 (5 bases). Germline V gives CDR1 SGHNT, CDR2 YYREEE (reference sequence). V was pared by 0 bases and J by 9 bases, with 10 bases between. The CDR3 is 14 residues long. Supplemented by reference TRBV5-4 and TRBJ1-6, the full variable domain reads ETGVTQSPTHLIKTRGQQVTLRCSSQSGHNTVSWYQQALGQGPQFIFQYYREEENGRGNFPPRFSGLQFPNYSSELNVNALELDDSALYLCASSLEGPSSPLHFGNGTRLTVT.

The chain combines TRBV14 with TRBJ2-3; 7 bases match TRBD1. This CDR3 is built from 17 residues. The ends lost 6 bases at V and 1 base at J; junction bases unmatched: 13. Germline V gives CDR1 SGHDN, CDR2 FVKESK. Here the CDR3 reads CASSLDTNDRGTDTQYF. CDR3 sequence (DNA): TGTGCCAGCAGTCTAGACACTAATGACAGGGGCACAGATACGCAGTATTTT.

The genes are TRBV7-2 and TRBJ2-7, with 8 bases matching TRBD1. Germline CDR1 reads SGHTA; CDR2 reads FQGNSA. The CDR3 length is 14 residues. V lost 5 bases, J lost 9 bases, and 12 bases stayed unmatched. This chain's CDR3 is CASSPRQGPLGQYF. CDR3 coding DNA: TGTGCCAGCAGCCCCAGACAGGGGCCGCTGGGGCAGTACTTC.

V gene TRBV14 combines with J gene TRBJ2-1, with 11 positions matching TRBD2. With V trimmed by 0 bases and J by 8 bases, 15 bases remained unmatched. The CDR3 has 19 amino acids. Germline values: CDR1 SGHDN, CDR2 FVKESK. The CDR3 nucleotides are TGTGCCAGCAGCCAAGATCCTTCAGGGTGGCTAGCGGGAGGATATGAGCAGTTCTTC. It yields the protein CASSQDPSGWLAGGYEQFF.

This chain links TRBV6-5 with TRBJ2-1; D possibly corresponds to TRBD2 (6 bases). CDR1 is MNHEY and CDR2 is SVGAGI in the germline V gene. This CDR3 spans 14 amino acids. The V end was cut by 5 bases, the J end by 10 bases, with 18 bases between. The CDR3 protein is CASSQTRTAGEQFF. CDR3 sequence (DNA): TGTGCCAGCAGTCAAACCCGGACTGCGGGGGAGCAGTTCTTC.

J is TRBJ1-2 and V is TRBV19, with no clear D. Trimming took off 3 bases at V and 5 bases at J, with 19 bases between the two ends. The germline gives CDR1 LNHDA, CDR2 SQIVND (reference sequence). CDR3 size: 16 residues. CDR3 coding DNA: TGTGCCAGTAGTATCGAAACCAGTCCCGGCTGGTATGGCTACACCTTC. It yields the protein CASSIETSPGWYGYTF.

This sequence joins TRBV7-2 and TRBJ2-7; D call uncertain. Trimming took off 2 bases at V and 4 bases at J, with 3 bases between the two ends. CDR3 length: 11 residues. Germline CDR1 is SGHTA and CDR2 is FQGNSA. In nucleotides, the CDR3 is TGTGCCAGCAGCTTACGATACGAGCAGTACTTC. The encoded protein is CASSLRYEQYF.

V gene TRBV4-1 combines with J gene TRBJ2-3; 11 bases are a match to TRBD1. The germline gives CDR1 MGHRA, CDR2 YSYEKL. The CDR3 spans 16 residues. V shed 0 bases and J 7 bases; nucleotides not matched to a gene: 6. The CDR3, as DNA: TGCGCCAGCAGCCAAGAGGGGACAGGGGGTAGGAATACGCAGTATTTT. Residues: CASSQEGTGGRNTQYF.

The rearrangement links TRBV5-1 to TRBJ2-5, with a possible D match to TRBD1 (6 bases). The germline V gene encodes CDR1 SGHRS and CDR2 YFSETQ. This CDR3 has 14 amino acids. Trimming removed 1 base from V and 2 bases from J, with 9 bases in between. CDR3 nucleotide sequence: TGCGCCAGCAGCTTGATCCAGGGGCAAGAGACCCAGTACTTC. Amino acid sequence: CASSLIQGQETQYF.

The chain links TRBV28 to TRBJ2-7, with 7 bases matching TRBD1. The length of the CDR3 is 14 residues. Unmatched junction bases numbered 9, after V lost 5 bases and J lost 5 bases. The V gene's germline CDR1 is MDHEN and CDR2 SYDVKM. The CDR3: CASSGRQGIDEQYF. The CDR3 nucleotides read TGTGCCAGCAGTGGACGACAGGGTATCGACGAGCAGTACTTC.

The chain has TRBV19 and TRBJ1-5; D is ambiguous. Trimming removed 10 bases at V and 5 bases at J, with 12 bases between. This CDR3 is 12 amino acids long. In germline, CDR1 is LNHDA, CDR2 SQIVND (reference sequence). The CDR3 nucleotides read TGTGCCACCTCAATAGTCCATCAGCCCCAGCATTTT. Translation: CATSIVHQPQHF.

This clone came up a few times. The chain couples TRBV5-4 to TRBJ2-2; 8 bases line up with TRBD1. The junction had 4 bases not matched to a gene; V was cut back by 4 bases and J by 5 bases. This CDR3 region has 14 residues. Germline values: CDR1 SGHNT, CDR2 YYREEE (reference sequence). The CDR3 protein is CASSRRGRTGELFF. The CDR3 DNA reads TGTGCCAGCAGCCGCAGGGGGCGGACCGGGGAGCTGTTTTTT. Based on the CDR3 plus reference TRBV5-4 and TRBJ2-2, the full variable domain is ETGVTQSPTHLIKTRGQQVTLRCSSQSGHNTVSWYQQALGQGPQFIFQYYREEENGRGNFPPRFSGLQFPNYSSELNVNALELDDSALYLCASSRRGRTGELFFGEGSRLTVL.

J is TRBJ2-7 and V is TRBV3-1 (or the pseudogene TRBV3-2), with D possibly TRBD2 on 6 matching bases. The CDR3 spans 16 residues. The V end lost 4 bases, the J end lost 2 bases, and 18 bases lay between the germline ends. The germline CDR1 and CDR2 sequences are LGHDT and YNNKEL (reference sequence). CDR3 sequence: CASSPPGVGSTYEQYF. The CDR3 bases are TGTGCCAGCAGCCCCCCGGGAGTCGGGAGTACCTACGAGCAGTACTTC.

The chain's CDR3 is CASSREDEQFF. DNA of the CDR3: TGTGCCAGCAGCAGGGAAGATGAGCAGTTCTTC. The chain is built from TRBV5-4 and TRBJ2-1; D is undetermined. Looked up from germline, CDR1 is SGHNT and CDR2 is YYREEE (reference sequence). The V end lost 4 bases, the J end lost 8 bases, and 7 bases lay between the germline ends. The CDR3 consists of 11 residues.

This clone was recorded once. The V gene is TRBV19, the J gene TRBJ1-6; D is unclear. In germline, CDR1 is LNHDA, CDR2 SQIVND (reference sequence). The CDR3 consists of 12 residues. V was cut by 4 bases and J by 10 bases, with 8 bases left in between. CDR3: CASSTNDSPLHF. CDR3 in DNA: TGTGCCAGTAGTACGAATGACTCACCCCTCCACTTT. Variable domain in full (rest from reference TRBV19 and TRBJ1-6): DGGITQSPKYLFRKEGQNVTLSCEQNLNHDAMYWYRQDPGQGLRLIYYSQIVNDFQKGDIAEGYSVSREKKESFPLTVTSAQKNPTAFYLCASSTNDSPLHFGNGTRLTVT.

This sequence joins TRBV28 and TRBJ2-5; D might be TRBD1 (7 bases). CDR3 length equals 17 residues. The germline V gene has CDR1 MDHEN and CDR2 SYDVKM. Between the trimmed V and J ends, which lost 6 bases and 1 base, there was a span of 21 bases. CDR3 sequence (DNA): TGTGCCAGCAGCTTACCCCCCAACAGGGGACTCCAAGAGACCCAGTACTTC. It yields the protein CASSLPPNRGLQETQYF.

V gene TRBV14 combines with J gene TRBJ1-2; D unresolved. Germline CDR1 reads SGHDN; CDR2 reads FVKESK. The length of the CDR3 is 13 residues. V lost 5 bases, J lost 5 bases, and 12 bases lay in between. CDR3 amino acids: CASSNQVFYGYTF. The DNA for the CDR3 is TGTGCCAGCAGCAACCAGGTTTTTTATGGCTACACCTTC.

The sample holds one count of this clone. V usage is TRBV5-1 and J usage is TRBJ1-2; 12 bases agree with TRBD1. In germline, CDR1 is SGHRS, CDR2 YFSETQ. The CDR3 is made up of 16 amino acids. With V trimmed by 5 bases and J by 1 base, 6 bases remained unmatched. The CDR3 reads CASRPGTGGLNYGYTF. The CDR3 nucleotides are TGCGCCAGCAGGCCCGGGACAGGGGGCCTTAACTATGGCTACACCTTC.

This clone was detected only a few times. The V gene is TRBV10-3, the J gene TRBJ1-5; 9 nucleotides match TRBD1. This CDR3 has 20 amino acids. The trim removed 0 bases at V and 0 bases at J, leaving 12 bases unmatched. Germline V gives CDR1 ENHRY, CDR2 SYGVKD. CDR3 in amino acids: CAISESPSDRGKFSNQPQHF. For the CDR3, the DNA is TGTGCCATCAGTGAGTCTCCCTCAGACAGGGGGAAATTTAGCAATCAGCCCCAGCATTTT.

CDR3 amino acids: CASSLADRDSGELFF. For the CDR3, the DNA is TGTGCCAGCAGCTTAGCTGACAGGGATTCCGGGGAGCTGTTTTTT. This chain links TRBV7-2 with TRBJ2-2, with TRBD1 matching over 7 bases. This CDR3 spans 15 amino acids. V trimming: 0 bases; J trimming: 6 bases; junction bases outside the gene matches: 4. Germline values: CDR1 SGHTA, CDR2 FQGNSA.

The chain links TRBV19 to TRBJ1-2, with D unresolved. There are 14 residues in the CDR3. Germline lookup yields CDR1 LNHDA and CDR2 SQIVND (reference sequence). V dropped 1 base and J dropped 4 bases, with 10 bases sitting between them. CDR3: CASSIVGTPYGYTF. The DNA for the CDR3 is TGTGCCAGTAGTATAGTAGGCACGCCCTATGGCTACACCTTC.

V gene TRBV29-1 combines with J gene TRBJ2-3, with 10 bases matching TRBD2. The V gene's germline CDR1 is SQVTM and CDR2 ANQGSEA. V gave up 4 bases and J gave up 6 bases; unmatched junction bases: 7. The CDR3 length is 14 residues. CDR3 loop: CSVAPGLAADTQYF. CDR3 nucleotide sequence: TGCAGCGTTGCTCCCGGACTAGCGGCTGATACGCAGTATTTT.

As to this clone: Other DNA sequences in this specimen translate into the identical CDR3. V is TRBV14 and J is TRBJ1-1; the D is unclear. From germline, CDR1 is SGHDN and CDR2 FVKESK. CDR3 length: 12 amino acids. The ends were cut back, 1 base at V and 5 bases at J, with 5 bases in the middle. In nucleotides, the CDR3 is TGTGCCAGCAGCCAAGGAGGGACTGAAGCTTTCTTT. Protein product: CASSQGGTEAFF.